This T cell receptor beta chain was obtained from a study of Ad26.COV2.S vaccination and SARS-CoV-2 variants. The wider study: In the study, Ad26.COV2.S was injected intramuscularly once, or twice 56 days apart.

Repertoires were generated with immunoSEQ multiplex PCR, while TCRdb's copy carries only in-frame clones and drops some. Of approximately 350,000 clones in the sample, around 87% are singletons; the top ten hold approximately 3.6%. V was pared by 1 base and J by 4 bases, with 7 bases between. There are 13 residues in the CDR3. The study's findings and limits: While placebo recipients had lower spike-specific TCR breadth, vaccine recipients had more.

A word on this clone: The target antigen is unknown.

The treatment: over 15 received Ad26.COV2.S at low or high dose, single or two shots; five or six received placebo; per-sample allocation not given. The samples were gathered on day 63 after the first injection of vaccine or placebo. The chain joins TRBV12-3 or TRBV12-4 to TRBJ1-2; D is unresolved. Sequencing was performed on peripheral blood, taken in a trial of Ad26.COV2.S vaccine versus placebo. This TCR was recovered from a person between 18 and 60 years old who received the Ad26.COV2.S COVID-19 vaccine or a placebo. CDR3 bases: TGTGCCAGCAGTTTAGAGGCAGGCTATGGCTACACCTTC. Amino acids: CASSLEAGYGYTF.